This T cell receptor beta chain was obtained from a study of blood T cell repertoires in COVID-19. This CDR3 has 14 residues. Germline loops: CDR1 SGHDT, CDR2 YYEEEE. J gave up 6 bases and V 2 bases, and 2 bases lay outside the gene matches. Repertoires were generated with immunoSEQ multiplex PCR, while TCRdb's copy carries only in-frame clones and drops some. The sample includes some 100,000 clones, 70% to 90% of them seen just once. Sequenced material: PBMCs or T cells enriched from blood (not recorded which). This chain links TRBV5-6 with TRBJ1-6, with 7 bases fitting TRBD1. The source is a woman aged 50 to 60 who had recovered from COVID-19. The CDR3 region has the DNA TGTGCCAGCAGCTTTGGGGACAGTAATTCACCCCTCCACTTT. Its translation: CASSFGDSNSPLHF.